This T cell receptor beta chain was retrieved from a study of T cells in Graves' hyperthyroidism and ophthalmopathy. TCR beta CDR3 region amplification was performed from RNA transcripts. The HTBI primer set served for first-round RT-PCR of the TCR CDR3. TCRdb reprocessed the multiplex PCR reads with MiXCR, giving one entry per CDR3 protein. The sample lists fewer than 350,000 distinct CDR3 sequences; 15% to 20% were seen once. Any patient presenting with uncontrolled infection, other autoimmune disease, pregnancy or lactation was left out. The sample holds many counts of this clonotype. Antigen unknown. This CDR3 is 13 amino acids long. Germline-derived CDR1 and CDR2 are LGHDT and YNNKEL (reference sequence). V was clipped by 4 bases and J by 4 bases, with 11 bases between them. Notes on the study in general: The model identified upcoming ophthalmopathy a median around 6 months ahead of onset. Most thyroid clonotypes with frequency above 0.001 were detected in blood.

J is TRBJ2-7 and V is TRBV3-1; D uncertain. This TCR derives from a man aged 45-65 years with Graves' ophthalmopathy. Sample: blood. The CDR3 nucleotides are TGTGCCAGCAGCCCTACCGAGAGATACGAGCAGTACTTC. Translation: CASSPTERYEQYF.